These 27 T cell receptor beta chains originate from one sample sequenced in a study of T cells of healthy individuals. MiXCR was run by TCRdb on the 5' RACE reads, yielding one entry per CDR3 protein. The sample lists some 82,000 distinct CDR3 sequences; more than 4.5% were seen once. The receptors originated from a female donor in good health.

In its sample, this clonotype was seen a few times. The chain couples TRBV7-9 to TRBJ1-5; TRBD1 matches at 8 bases. The CDR3 has 16 amino acids. Germline-derived CDR1 and CDR2 are SEHNR and FQNEAQ (reference sequence). The V and J ends lost 5 bases and 5 bases, in that order; junction bases with no gene match: 11. The CDR3 loop is CASSPTGTGTDQPQHF. The CDR3 bases are TGTGCCAGCAGCCCCACCGGGACAGGAACCGATCAGCCCCAGCATTTT.

The chain couples TRBV6-5 to TRBJ1-3, with D hard to call. The CDR3 consists of 16 residues. V was trimmed by 6 bases and J by 0 bases, leaving 15 bases between them. In germline, CDR1 is MNHEY, CDR2 SVGAGI. CDR3 bases: TGTGCCAGCAGCCGAGAACCAGGAGACTCTGGAAACACCATATATTTT. It is translated as CASSREPGDSGNTIYF.

This clonotype appeared many times. The rearrangement joins TRBV6-6 to TRBJ2-6, with D unclear. There are 15 residues in the CDR3. CDR1 MNHNY and CDR2 SVGAGI come from the germline V gene (reference sequence). Trimming took off 6 bases at V and 0 bases at J, with 9 bases between the two ends. The CDR3 region has the DNA TGTGCCAGCAGATTACGTACCTCTGGGGCCAACGTCCTGACTTTC. Translating it yields CASRLRTSGANVLTF.

This clonotype turned up a few times. CDR3 loop: CASSPPGTGYGYTF. In DNA form, the CDR3 reads TGTGCCAGCTCACCCCCCGGGACAGGGTATGGCTACACCTTC. The rearrangement uses TRBV7-2 and TRBJ1-2; 9 bases agree with TRBD1. The CDR3 runs 14 residues. In germline, CDR1 is SGHTA, CDR2 FQGNSA. J lost 5 bases, V lost 8 bases, and 9 bases had no gene match.

This clonotype has ten or more counts. This sequence joins TRBV3-1 and TRBJ1-5, with no clear D. V lost 0 bases and J lost 5, with 5 bases in between. Germline-derived CDR1 and CDR2 are LGHDT and YNNKEL (reference sequence). This CDR3 comprises 13 residues. The CDR3 bases are TGTGCCAGCAGCCAAGAAAGGTATCAGCCCCAGCATTTT. This codes for CASSQERYQPQHF.

This clonotype was picked up a small number of times. The V and J genes are TRBV28 and TRBJ1-1, with 7 nucleotides matching TRBD1. The V and J ends lost 2 bases and 11 bases, in that order; junction bases with no gene match: 8. From germline, CDR1 is MDHEN and CDR2 SYDVKM. CDR3 length: 13 amino acids. CDR3 in amino acids: CASSLRTGLGAFF. CDR3 nucleotides: TGTGCCAGCAGTTTACGGACAGGCCTCGGTGCTTTCTTT.

This sequence joins TRBV11-1 and TRBJ2-4, with TRBD2 as a possible D gene (6 bases). Per germline, CDR1 SGHAT and CDR2 FQDESV (reference sequence). The CDR3 contains 14 residues. V shed 3 bases and J shed 9 bases, with 15 bases lying between them. The CDR3 loop reads CASSLDMGGGIQYF. CDR3 coding DNA: TGTGCCAGCAGCTTGGACATGGGAGGTGGCATTCAGTACTTC.

Many counts were recorded for this clonotype. The chain couples TRBV4-2 to TRBJ2-1; TRBD2 is a possible D gene (5 bases). CDR3 length equals 15 residues. The germline V gene encodes CDR1 LGHNA and CDR2 YNFKEQ. V gave up 1 base and J gave up 8 bases, with 15 bases separating them. CDR3 amino acids: CASSQVLEGLDEQFF. DNA for the CDR3: TGTGCCAGCAGCCAAGTCCTAGAGGGCTTAGATGAGCAGTTCTTC.

This clonotype is labeled medium-sized (0.01 to 0.1%). The rearrangement links TRBV11-2 to TRBJ2-1; 7 bases are shared with TRBD2. With V trimmed by 6 bases and J by 7 bases, 9 bases remained unmatched. From germline, CDR1 is SGHAT and CDR2 FQNNGV. The length of the CDR3 is 14 residues. DNA for the CDR3: TGTGCCAGCAGTTTTGCGGGAGCGGCTAATGAGCAGTTCTTC. Protein product: CASSFAGAANEQFF.

Ten or more counts support this clonotype. A junction boundary mismatches the germline segment, possibly from a read error. The genes are TRBV7-7 and TRBJ1-1; tentative D call: TRBD1 (6 bases). Germline assignment: CDR1 SSHAT and CDR2 FNYEAQ (reference sequence). This CDR3 comprises 17 residues. CDR3 in DNA: TGTGCTAGCAAGCTTATCCCTCCCCGGGGGCGCGGTACTGAAGCTTTCTTT. The encoded protein is CASKLIPPRGRGTEAFF.

This clonotype occurred a few times. This sequence joins TRBV12-5 and TRBJ2-5, with D maybe TRBD1 (5 bases). CDR3 length equals 13 residues. Trimming pared 7 bases from V and 5 bases from J, leaving 14 bases between. Germline V gene lookup returns CDR1 LGHNT and CDR2 FRNRAP. The chain's CDR3 is CASASGFGETQYF. DNA for the CDR3: TGTGCTAGTGCGTCAGGGTTCGGCGAGACCCAGTACTTC.

The sample holds many counts of this clonotype. This chain uses TRBV28 with TRBJ2-7; 15 bases line up with TRBD2. The germline CDR1 and CDR2 sequences are MDHEN and SYDVKM. Germline trimming cut 4 bases from V and 3 bases from J; bases unmatched to any gene: 1. The CDR3 totals 15 residues. The CDR3 sequence: CASSWGLAGGYEQYF. The CDR3 DNA is TGTGCCAGCAGTTGGGGACTAGCGGGGGGCTACGAGCAGTACTTC.

This clonotype occurred a few times. The V and J genes are TRBV5-1 and TRBJ1-1, with D possibly matching TRBD1 (5 bases). Germline CDR1 is SGHRS and CDR2 is YFSETQ. The CDR3 loop spans 14 amino acids. The germline V and J ends were trimmed by 2 bases and 1 base, with 9 bases remaining between them. The DNA for the CDR3 is TGCGCCAGCAGCTTAACAGGACCGAACACTGAAGCTTTCTTT. It specifies CASSLTGPNTEAFF.

In this sample, this clonotype turned up a few times. The chain joins TRBV5-5 to TRBJ1-5; the D is unclear. Between the trimmed V and J ends, which lost 4 bases and 0 bases, there was a span of 11 bases. The CDR3 sequence is 15 residues long. Germline V gene lookup returns CDR1 SGHKS and CDR2 YYEKEE (reference sequence). CDR3 sequence (DNA): TGTGCCAGCAGCCGAGAATGGGTTAGCAATCAGCCCCAGCATTTT. Protein: CASSREWVSNQPQHF.

This clonotype has ten or more counts. V and J are TRBV5-1 and TRBJ2-5, with TRBD2 identical over 11 bases. Per the germline V gene, CDR1 is SGHRS and CDR2 is YFSETQ. The junction had 9 bases not matched to a gene; V was cut back by 4 bases and J by 4 bases. The CDR3 has 16 residues. The DNA for the CDR3 is TGCGCCAGCAGCAAGACCGGGACTAGCGGTTCAGAGACCCAGTACTTC. Amino acids: CASSKTGTSGSETQYF. Complete variable domain (other parts from reference TRBV5-1 and TRBJ2-5): KAGVTQTPRYLIKTRGQQVTLSCSPISGHRSVSWYQQTPGQGLQFLFEYFSETQRNKGNFPGRFSGRQFSNSRSEMNVSTLELGDSALYLCASSKTGTSGSETQYFGPGTRLLVL.

This clonotype occurred a few times. The CDR3 loop is CSATGQGGSTGELFF. CDR3 in DNA: TGCAGCGCTACTGGCCAGGGGGGTTCCACCGGGGAGCTGTTTTTT. The J gene is TRBJ2-2, the V gene TRBV29-1, with a possible D match to TRBD1 (7 bases). CDR3 length: 15 residues. V was pared by 7 bases and J by 4 bases, with 19 bases between. Germline lookup yields CDR1 SQVTM and CDR2 ANQGSEA.

This clonotype appeared a few times. This rearrangement joins TRBV20-1 to TRBJ1-5, with unresolved D. The CDR3 has 14 residues. Looked up from germline, CDR1 is DFQATT and CDR2 is SNEGSKA (reference sequence). The germline V and J ends were trimmed by 5 bases and 7 bases, with 18 bases remaining between them. This chain's CDR3 is CSARGSGLWQPQHF. Here the CDR3 DNA reads TGCAGTGCTCGGGGTAGCGGGTTATGGCAGCCCCAGCATTTT.

Ten or more counts support this clonotype. V gene TRBV29-1 combines with J gene TRBJ2-5; D is ambiguous. V was pared by 3 bases and J by 2 bases, with 16 bases between. The CDR3 length is 15 residues. Germline CDR1 and CDR2: SQVTM and ANQGSEA. CDR3 sequence reads: CSVDLRVTPQETQYF. The DNA for the CDR3 is TGCAGCGTTGATCTTCGGGTCACTCCACAAGAGACCCAGTACTTC.

This clonotype was recorded a few times. This sequence joins TRBV12-3 or TRBV12-4 and TRBJ2-1; D uncertain. This CDR3 has 15 residues. V shed 6 bases and J shed 0 bases, with 12 bases lying between them. This CDR3 reads CASRNYGSSYNEQFF. CDR3 bases: TGTGCCAGCAGAAATTACGGAAGCTCCTACAATGAGCAGTTCTTC.

This clonotype was detected many times. The rearrangement uses TRBV5-6 and TRBJ2-3; D remains ambiguous. Trimming took 0 bases from V and 4 from J, leaving 6 bases between them. The CDR3 consists of 13 residues. Germline V gene sequence: CDR1 SGHDT, CDR2 YYEEEE. Here the CDR3 reads CASSLGAADTQYF. CDR3 bases: TGTGCCAGCAGCTTGGGGGCAGCAGATACGCAGTATTTT.

The chain recombines TRBV6-2 or TRBV6-3 with TRBJ1-5, with D unclear. Trimming pared 6 bases from V and 0 bases from J, leaving 9 bases between. Germline-derived CDR1 and CDR2 are MNHEY and SVGEGT. The CDR3 length is 14 residues. The CDR3 DNA is TGTGCCAGCAGCGAGGCATATAGCAATCAGCCCCAGCATTTT. It specifies CASSEAYSNQPQHF.

The V and J genes are TRBV7-9 and TRBJ1-1; TRBD1 might be the D (5 bases). Germline V gives CDR1 SEHNR, CDR2 FQNEAQ (reference sequence). The V and J ends lost 5 bases and 5 bases respectively, with 24 bases between them. This CDR3 has 17 amino acids. DNA of the CDR3: TGTGCCAGCAGCCAAACCCGCCCTTGGCAGGGTGGGACTGAAGCTTTCTTT. As protein: CASSQTRPWQGGTEAFF.

The V gene is TRBV4-2, the J gene TRBJ1-5; 7 positions match TRBD1. Germline trimming cut 0 bases from V and 4 bases from J; bases unmatched to any gene: 6. The CDR3 is 16 amino acids. CDR1 and CDR2 from the germline V gene are LGHNA and YNFKEQ. CDR3 nucleotide sequence: TGTGCCAGCAGCCAAGAGGCAGGGGGTCGGAATCAGCCCCAGCATTTT. Translated: CASSQEAGGRNQPQHF.

This clonotype was counted many times. The chain uses TRBV7-2 and TRBJ1-4; D is unclear. V was trimmed by 2 bases and J by 3 bases, leaving 10 bases between them. CDR3 length: 15 amino acids. The germline V gene has CDR1 SGHTA and CDR2 FQGNSA. Here the CDR3 DNA reads TGTGCCAGCAGCTTAAGCGGGGTCCCTAATGAAAAACTGTTTTTT. Translating gives CASSLSGVPNEKLFF.

The table lists this clonotype with many counts. The CDR3 reads CASRSGLDSEKLFF. The CDR3 nucleotides read TGTGCCAGCAGATCAGGACTTGATAGTGAAAAACTGTTTTTT. The chain couples TRBV12-3 or TRBV12-4 to TRBJ1-4; unclear D gene. This CDR3 comprises 14 residues. Trimming cost V 6 bases and J 7 bases, with 15 bases left between them.

This clonotype has a count of ten or more. This chain connects TRBV28 to TRBJ2-7, with D hard to call. The CDR3 covers 15 residues. Germline V CDR1 and CDR2: MDHEN, SYDVKM. Trimming cost V 3 bases and J 0 bases, with 12 bases left between them. CDR3 bases: TGTGCCAGCAGTTTTAGTCCCCCCGCCTCCTACGAGCAGTACTTC. Its translation: CASSFSPPASYEQYF.

This clonotype has a handful of counts. The genes are TRBV29-1 and TRBJ2-7, with a tentative D call TRBD2 (5 bases). The CDR3 loop spans 12 amino acids. CDR1 is SQVTM and CDR2 is ANQGSEA in the germline V gene. V lost 7 bases to trimming and J lost 7 bases, with 17 bases between them. For the CDR3, the DNA is TGCAGCGCTGAGGGTTCTTTGGGAGAGCAGTACTTC. This sequence encodes CSAEGSLGEQYF.